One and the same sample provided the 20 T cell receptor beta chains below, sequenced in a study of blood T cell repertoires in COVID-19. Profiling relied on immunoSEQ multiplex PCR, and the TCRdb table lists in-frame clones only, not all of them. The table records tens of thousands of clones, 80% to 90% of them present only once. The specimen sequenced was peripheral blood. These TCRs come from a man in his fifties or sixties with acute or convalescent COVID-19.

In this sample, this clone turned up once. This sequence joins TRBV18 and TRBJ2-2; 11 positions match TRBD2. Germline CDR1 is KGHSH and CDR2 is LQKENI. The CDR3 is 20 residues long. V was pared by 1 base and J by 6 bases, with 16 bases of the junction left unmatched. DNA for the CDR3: TGTGCCAGCTCACCACTGAGCTTAGCGGGGGGGCCTAAGGACGCCGGGGAGCTGTTTTTT. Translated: CASSPLSLAGGPKDAGELFF.

The CDR3 DNA reads TGTGCCTGGAGTGTTACAGGGACTGAAGCTTTCTTT. This codes for CAWSVTGTEAFF. The chain couples TRBV30 to TRBJ1-1; a weak D match, TRBD1 (6 bases). The CDR3 spans 12 residues. Germline V CDR1 and CDR2: GTSNPN, SVGIG (reference sequence). Deletions cut 0 bases from V and 5 bases from J, with 7 bases between. Together with reference TRBV30 and TRBJ1-1, the CDR3 gives the full variable domain: SQTIHQWPATLVQPVGSPLSLECTVEGTSNPNLYWYRQAAGRGLQLLFYSVGIGQISSEVPQNLSASRPQDRQFILSSKKLLLSDSGFYLCAWSVTGTEAFFGQGTRLTVV.

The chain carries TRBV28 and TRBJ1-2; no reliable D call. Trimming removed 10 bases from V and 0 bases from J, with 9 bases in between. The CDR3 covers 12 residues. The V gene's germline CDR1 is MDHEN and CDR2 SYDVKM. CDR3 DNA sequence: TGTGCCACCGCGAGGGCTAACTATGGCTACACCTTC. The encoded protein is CATARANYGYTF.

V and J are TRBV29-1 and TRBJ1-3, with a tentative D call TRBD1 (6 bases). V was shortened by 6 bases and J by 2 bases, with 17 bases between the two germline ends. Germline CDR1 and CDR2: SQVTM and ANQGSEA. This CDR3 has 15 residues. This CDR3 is CSVVSPGQTGNTIYF. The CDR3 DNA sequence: TGCAGCGTGGTTTCCCCAGGACAGACTGGAAACACCATATATTTT.

CDR3 protein: CASSLAVSLNQPQHF. CDR3 DNA sequence: TGTGCCAGCAGCTTGGCGGTGAGTCTCAATCAGCCCCAGCATTTT. The rearrangement links TRBV5-6 to TRBJ1-5; D uncertain. This CDR3 has 15 amino acids. Trimming stripped 0 bases from V and 3 bases from J, with 10 bases between. CDR1 is SGHDT and CDR2 is YYEEEE in the germline V gene.

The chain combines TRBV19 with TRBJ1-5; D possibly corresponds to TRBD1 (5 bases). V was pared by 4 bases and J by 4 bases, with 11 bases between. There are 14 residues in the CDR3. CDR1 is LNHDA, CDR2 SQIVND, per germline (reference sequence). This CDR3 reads CASSTDSLNQPQHF. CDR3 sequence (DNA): TGTGCCAGTAGTACCGACAGCCTTAATCAGCCCCAGCATTTT.

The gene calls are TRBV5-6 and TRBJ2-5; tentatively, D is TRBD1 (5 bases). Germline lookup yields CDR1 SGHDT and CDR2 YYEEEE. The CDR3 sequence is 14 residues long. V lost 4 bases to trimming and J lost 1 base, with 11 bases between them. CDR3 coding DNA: TGTGCCAGCAGCATTCGACAGTTCCAAGAGACCCAGTACTTC. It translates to CASSIRQFQETQYF.

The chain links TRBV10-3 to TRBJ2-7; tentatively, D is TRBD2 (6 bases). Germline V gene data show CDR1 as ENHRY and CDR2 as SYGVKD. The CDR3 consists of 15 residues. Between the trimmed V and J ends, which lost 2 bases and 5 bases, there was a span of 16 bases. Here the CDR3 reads CAISEGDGGKNEQYF. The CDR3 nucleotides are TGTGCCATCAGTGAGGGGGACGGGGGAAAGAACGAGCAGTACTTC.

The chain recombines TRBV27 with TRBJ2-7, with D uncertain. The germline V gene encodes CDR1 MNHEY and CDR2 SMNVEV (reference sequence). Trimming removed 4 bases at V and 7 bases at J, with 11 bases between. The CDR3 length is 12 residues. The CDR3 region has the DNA TGTGCCAGCAGTTCAACCACTCGAGAGCAGTACTTC. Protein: CASSSTTREQYF.

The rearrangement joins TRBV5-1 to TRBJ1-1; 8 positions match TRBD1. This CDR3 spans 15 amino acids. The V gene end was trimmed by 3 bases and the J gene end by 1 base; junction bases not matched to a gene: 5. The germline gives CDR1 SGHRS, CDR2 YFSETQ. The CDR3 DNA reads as TGCGCCAGCAGCTGGCAGGGGGCCGCGAACACTGAAGCTTTCTTT. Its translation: CASSWQGAANTEAFF.

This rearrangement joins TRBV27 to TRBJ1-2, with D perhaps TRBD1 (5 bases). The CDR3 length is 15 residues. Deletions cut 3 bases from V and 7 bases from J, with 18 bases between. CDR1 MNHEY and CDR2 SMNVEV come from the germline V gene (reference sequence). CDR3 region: CASSFVGPGRGGYTF. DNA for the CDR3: TGTGCCAGCAGTTTCGTGGGGCCTGGGCGCGGTGGCTACACCTTC.

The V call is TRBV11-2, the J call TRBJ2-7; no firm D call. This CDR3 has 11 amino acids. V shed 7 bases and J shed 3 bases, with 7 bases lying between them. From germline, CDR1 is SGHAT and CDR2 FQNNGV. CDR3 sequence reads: CASTLFYEQYF. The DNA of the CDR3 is TGTGCCAGCACCCTATTCTACGAGCAGTACTTC.

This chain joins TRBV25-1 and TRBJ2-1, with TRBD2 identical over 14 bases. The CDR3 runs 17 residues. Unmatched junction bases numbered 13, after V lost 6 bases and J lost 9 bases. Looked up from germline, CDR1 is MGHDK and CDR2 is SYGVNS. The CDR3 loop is CASSKSTSGGARGEQFF. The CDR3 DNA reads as TGTGCCAGCAGCAAGTCGACTAGCGGGGGGGCCAGGGGTGAGCAGTTCTTC.

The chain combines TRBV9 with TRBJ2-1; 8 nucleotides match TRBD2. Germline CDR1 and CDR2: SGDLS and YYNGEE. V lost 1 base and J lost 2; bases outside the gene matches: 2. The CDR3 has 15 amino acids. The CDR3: CASSVISGAYNEQFF. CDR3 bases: TGTGCCAGCAGCGTAATTAGCGGGGCCTACAATGAGCAGTTCTTC.

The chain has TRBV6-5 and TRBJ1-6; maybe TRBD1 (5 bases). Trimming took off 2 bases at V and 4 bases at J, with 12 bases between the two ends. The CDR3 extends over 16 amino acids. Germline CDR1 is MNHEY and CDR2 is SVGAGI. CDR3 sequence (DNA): TGTGCCAGCAGTTACCTGGGGCAGGGTTATAATTCACCCCTCCACTTT. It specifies CASSYLGQGYNSPLHF.

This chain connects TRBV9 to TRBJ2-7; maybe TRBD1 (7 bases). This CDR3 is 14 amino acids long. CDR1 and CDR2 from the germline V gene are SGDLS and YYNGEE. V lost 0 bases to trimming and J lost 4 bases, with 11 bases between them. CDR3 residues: CASSVGQGGYEQYF. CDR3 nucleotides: TGTGCCAGCAGCGTAGGGCAGGGGGGTTACGAGCAGTACTTC.

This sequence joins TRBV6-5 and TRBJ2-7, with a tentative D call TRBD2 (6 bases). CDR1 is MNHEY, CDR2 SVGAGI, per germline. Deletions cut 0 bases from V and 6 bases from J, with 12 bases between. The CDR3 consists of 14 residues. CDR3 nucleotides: TGTGCCAGCAGTTACTCCGGGGGAACAAGCGAGCAGTACTTC. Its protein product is CASSYSGGTSEQYF.

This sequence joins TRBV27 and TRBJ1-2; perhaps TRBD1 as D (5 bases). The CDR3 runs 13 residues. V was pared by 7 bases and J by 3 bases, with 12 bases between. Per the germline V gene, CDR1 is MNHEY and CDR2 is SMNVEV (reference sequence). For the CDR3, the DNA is TGTGCCAGCAAAATGGGGCGCGACTATGGCTACACCTTC. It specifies CASKMGRDYGYTF.

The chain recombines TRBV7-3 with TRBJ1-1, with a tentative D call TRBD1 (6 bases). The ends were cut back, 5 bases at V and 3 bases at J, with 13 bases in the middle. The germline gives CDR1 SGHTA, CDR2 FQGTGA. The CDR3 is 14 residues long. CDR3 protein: CASSPRTAYTEAFF. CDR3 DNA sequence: TGTGCCAGCAGCCCCCGGACAGCCTACACTGAAGCTTTCTTT.

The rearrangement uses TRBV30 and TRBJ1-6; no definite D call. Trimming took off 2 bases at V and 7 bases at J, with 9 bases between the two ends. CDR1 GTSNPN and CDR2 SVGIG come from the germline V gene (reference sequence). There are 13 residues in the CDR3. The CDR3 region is CAWSHGLNSPLHF. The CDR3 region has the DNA TGTGCCTGGAGTCACGGTCTCAATTCACCCCTCCACTTT.